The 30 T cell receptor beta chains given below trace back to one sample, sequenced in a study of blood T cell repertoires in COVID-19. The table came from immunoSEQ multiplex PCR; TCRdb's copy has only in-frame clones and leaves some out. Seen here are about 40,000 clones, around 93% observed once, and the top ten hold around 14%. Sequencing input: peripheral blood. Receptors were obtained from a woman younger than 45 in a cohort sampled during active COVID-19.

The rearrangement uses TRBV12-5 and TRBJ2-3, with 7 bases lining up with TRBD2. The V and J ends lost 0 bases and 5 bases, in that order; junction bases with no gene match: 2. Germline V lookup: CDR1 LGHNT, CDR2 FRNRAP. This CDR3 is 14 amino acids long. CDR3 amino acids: CASGLVPGGDTQYF. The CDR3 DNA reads TGTGCTAGTGGTTTGGTACCGGGGGGAGATACGCAGTATTTT.

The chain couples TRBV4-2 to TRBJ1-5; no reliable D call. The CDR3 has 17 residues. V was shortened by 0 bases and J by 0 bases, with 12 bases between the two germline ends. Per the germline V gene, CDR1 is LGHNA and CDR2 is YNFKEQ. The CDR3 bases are TGTGCCAGCAGCCAAGATCGTCAGGATTATAGCAATCAGCCCCAGCATTTT. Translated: CASSQDRQDYSNQPQHF.

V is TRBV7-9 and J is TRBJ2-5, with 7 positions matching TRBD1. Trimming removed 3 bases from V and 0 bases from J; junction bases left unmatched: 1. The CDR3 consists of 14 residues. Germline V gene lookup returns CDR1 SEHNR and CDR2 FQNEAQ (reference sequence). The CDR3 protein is CASSFGTDQETQYF. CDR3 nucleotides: TGTGCCAGCAGCTTTGGGACAGACCAAGAGACCCAGTACTTC.

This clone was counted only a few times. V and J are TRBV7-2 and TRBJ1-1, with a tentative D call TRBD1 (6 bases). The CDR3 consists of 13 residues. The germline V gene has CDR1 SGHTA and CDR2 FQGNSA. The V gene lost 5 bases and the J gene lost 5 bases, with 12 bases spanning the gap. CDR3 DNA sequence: TGTGCCAGCAGCGAGGGGACAAAGACTGAAGCTTTCTTT. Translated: CASSEGTKTEAFF. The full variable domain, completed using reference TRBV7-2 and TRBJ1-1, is GAGVSQSPSNKVTEKGKDVELRCDPISGHTALYWYRQSLGQGLEFLIYFQGNSAPDKSGLPSDRFSAERTGGSVSTLTIQRTQQEDSAVYLCASSEGTKTEAFFGQGTRLTVV.

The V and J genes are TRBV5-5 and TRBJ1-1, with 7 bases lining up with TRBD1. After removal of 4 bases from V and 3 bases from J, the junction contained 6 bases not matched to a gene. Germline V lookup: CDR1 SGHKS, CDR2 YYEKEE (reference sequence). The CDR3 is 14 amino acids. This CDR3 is CASSPGGLDTEAFF. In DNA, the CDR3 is TGTGCCAGCAGCCCAGGGGGTTTAGACACTGAAGCTTTCTTT.

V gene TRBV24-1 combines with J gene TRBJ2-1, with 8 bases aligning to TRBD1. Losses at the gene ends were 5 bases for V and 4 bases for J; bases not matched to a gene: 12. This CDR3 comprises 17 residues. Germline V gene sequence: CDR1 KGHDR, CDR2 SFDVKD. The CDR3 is CATSGDTGDRQYNEQFF. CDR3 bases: TGTGCCACCAGTGGTGACACCGGGGACAGGCAATACAATGAGCAGTTCTTC.

CDR3 sequence reads: CASRLQGAGNTIYF. CDR3 in DNA: TGTGCCAGCAGACTACAGGGGGCCGGAAACACCATATATTTT. The chain carries TRBV28 and TRBJ1-3; 9 nucleotides align to TRBD1. J gave up 4 bases and V 6 bases, and 4 bases lay outside the gene matches. Germline-derived CDR1 and CDR2 are MDHEN and SYDVKM. The CDR3 extends over 14 amino acids. The variable domain in full, with the rest retrieved from reference TRBV28 and TRBJ1-3, is DVKVTQSSRYLVKRTGEKVFLECVQDMDHENMFWYRQDPGLGLRLIYFSYDVKMKEKGDIPEGYSVSREKKERFSLILESASTNQTSMYLCASRLQGAGNTIYFGEGSWLTVV.

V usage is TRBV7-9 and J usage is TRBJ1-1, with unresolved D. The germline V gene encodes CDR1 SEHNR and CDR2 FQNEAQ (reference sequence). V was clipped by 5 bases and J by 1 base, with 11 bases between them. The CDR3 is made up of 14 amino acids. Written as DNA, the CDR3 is TGTGCCAGCAGCCTGGCCGCAAGGAACACTGAAGCTTTCTTT. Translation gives CASSLAARNTEAFF.

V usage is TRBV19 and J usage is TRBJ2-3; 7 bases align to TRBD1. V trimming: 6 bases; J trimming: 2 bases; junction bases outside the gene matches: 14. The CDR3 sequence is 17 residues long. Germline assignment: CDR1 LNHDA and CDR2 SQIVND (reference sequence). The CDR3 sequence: CASSLRQGKGYTDTQYF. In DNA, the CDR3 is TGTGCCAGTAGCTTACGACAGGGAAAAGGGTACACAGATACGCAGTATTTT.

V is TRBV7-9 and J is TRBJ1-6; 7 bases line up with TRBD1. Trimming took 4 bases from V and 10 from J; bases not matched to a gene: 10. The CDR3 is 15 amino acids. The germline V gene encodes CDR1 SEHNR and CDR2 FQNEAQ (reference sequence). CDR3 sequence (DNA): TGTGCCAGCAGCTCCGGTCAGGGGGAAGGATCACCCCTCCACTTT. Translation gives CASSSGQGEGSPLHF.

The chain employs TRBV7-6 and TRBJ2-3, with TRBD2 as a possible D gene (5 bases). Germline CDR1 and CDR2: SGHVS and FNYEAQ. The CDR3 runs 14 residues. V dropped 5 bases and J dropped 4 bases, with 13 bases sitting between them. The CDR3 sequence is CASSPAARADTQYF. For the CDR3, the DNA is TGTGCCAGCAGCCCCGCAGCGAGGGCAGATACGCAGTATTTT. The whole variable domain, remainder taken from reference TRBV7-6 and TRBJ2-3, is GAGVSQSPRYKVTKRGQDVALRCDPISGHVSLYWYRQALGQGPEFLTYFNYEAQQDKSGLPNDRFSAERPEGSISTLTIQRTEQRDSAMYRCASSPAARADTQYFGPGTRLTVL.

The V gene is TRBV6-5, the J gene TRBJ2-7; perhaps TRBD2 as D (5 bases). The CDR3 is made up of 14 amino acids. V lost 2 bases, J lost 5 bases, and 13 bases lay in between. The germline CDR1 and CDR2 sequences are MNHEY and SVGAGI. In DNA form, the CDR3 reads TGTGCCAGCAGTTACCTCCCCGCTAGCCACGAGCAGTACTTC. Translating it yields CASSYLPASHEQYF.

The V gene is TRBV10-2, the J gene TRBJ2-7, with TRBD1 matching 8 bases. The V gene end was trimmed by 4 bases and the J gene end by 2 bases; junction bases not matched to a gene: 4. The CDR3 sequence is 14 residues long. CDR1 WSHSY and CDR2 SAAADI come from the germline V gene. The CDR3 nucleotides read TGCGCCAGCAGTGTAAGGGGACAGGCCTACGAGCAGTACTTC. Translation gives CASSVRGQAYEQYF.

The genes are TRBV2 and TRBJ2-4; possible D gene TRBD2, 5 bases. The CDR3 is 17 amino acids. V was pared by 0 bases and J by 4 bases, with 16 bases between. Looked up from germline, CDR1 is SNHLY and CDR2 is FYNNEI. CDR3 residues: CASSEALPGIGKNIQYF. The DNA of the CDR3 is TGTGCCAGCAGTGAAGCGCTTCCGGGGATCGGTAAAAACATTCAGTACTTC.

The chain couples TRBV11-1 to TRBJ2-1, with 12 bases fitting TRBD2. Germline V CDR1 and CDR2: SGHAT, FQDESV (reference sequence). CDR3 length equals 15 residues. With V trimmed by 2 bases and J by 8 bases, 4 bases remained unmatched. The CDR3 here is CASSLRTSGNDEQFF. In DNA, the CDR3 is TGTGCCAGCAGCTTACGGACTAGCGGGAACGATGAGCAGTTCTTC.

The CDR3 is CASREPGQGMNTEAFF. CDR3 DNA: TGTGCCAGCCGGGAACCGGGACAGGGGATGAACACTGAAGCTTTCTTT. J is TRBJ1-1 and V is TRBV2; 10 nucleotides match TRBD1. This CDR3 comprises 16 residues. The J segment lost 0 bases and the V segment lost 8 bases, leaving 9 bases of the junction unmatched. Germline loops: CDR1 SNHLY, CDR2 FYNNEI.

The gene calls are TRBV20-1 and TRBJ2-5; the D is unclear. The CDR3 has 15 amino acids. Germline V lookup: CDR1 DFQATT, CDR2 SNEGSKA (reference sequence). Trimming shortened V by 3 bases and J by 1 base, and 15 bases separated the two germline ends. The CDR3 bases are TGCAGTGCTAGTCCAGAGGCCTCTACCCAAGAGACCCAGTACTTC. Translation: CSASPEASTQETQYF.

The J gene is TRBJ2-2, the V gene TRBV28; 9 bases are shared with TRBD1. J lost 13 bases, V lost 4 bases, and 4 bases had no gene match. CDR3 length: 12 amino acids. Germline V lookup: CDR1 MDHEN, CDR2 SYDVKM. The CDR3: CASSYDRGRLFF. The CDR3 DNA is TGTGCCAGCAGTTACGACAGGGGGAGGCTGTTTTTT.

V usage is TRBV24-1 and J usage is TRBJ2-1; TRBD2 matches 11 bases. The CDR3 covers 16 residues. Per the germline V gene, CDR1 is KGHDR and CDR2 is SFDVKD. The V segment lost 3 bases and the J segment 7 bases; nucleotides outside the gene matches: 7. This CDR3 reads CATSDLRASGGNEQFF. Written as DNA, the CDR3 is TGTGCCACCAGTGATCTGAGGGCTAGCGGGGGGAATGAGCAGTTCTTC.

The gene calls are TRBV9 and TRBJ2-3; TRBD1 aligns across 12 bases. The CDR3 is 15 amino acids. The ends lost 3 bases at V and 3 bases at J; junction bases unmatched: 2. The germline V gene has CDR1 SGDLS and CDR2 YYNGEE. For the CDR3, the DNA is TGTGCCAGCAGCGCGGGACAGGGGGCAACAGATACGCAGTATTTT. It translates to CASSAGQGATDTQYF.

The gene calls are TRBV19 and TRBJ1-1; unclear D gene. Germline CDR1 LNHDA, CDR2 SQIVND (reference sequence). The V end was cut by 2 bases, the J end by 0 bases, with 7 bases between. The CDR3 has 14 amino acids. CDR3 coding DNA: TGTGCCAGTAGTATACACAGTCTGAACACTGAAGCTTTCTTT. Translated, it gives CASSIHSLNTEAFF.

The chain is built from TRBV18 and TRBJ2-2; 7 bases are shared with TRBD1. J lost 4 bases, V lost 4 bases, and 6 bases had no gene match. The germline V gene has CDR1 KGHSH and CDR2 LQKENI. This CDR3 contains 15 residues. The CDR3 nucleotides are TGTGCCAGCTCACGAGCGACAGGGTCCACCGGGGAGCTGTTTTTT. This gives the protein CASSRATGSTGELFF.

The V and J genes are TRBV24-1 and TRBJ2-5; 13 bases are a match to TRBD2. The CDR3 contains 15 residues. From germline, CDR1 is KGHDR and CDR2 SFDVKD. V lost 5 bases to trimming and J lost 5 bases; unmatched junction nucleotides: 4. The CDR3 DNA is TGTGCCACCAGTGTTGGGACTAGCGGGATGGAGACCCAGTACTTC. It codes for CATSVGTSGMETQYF.

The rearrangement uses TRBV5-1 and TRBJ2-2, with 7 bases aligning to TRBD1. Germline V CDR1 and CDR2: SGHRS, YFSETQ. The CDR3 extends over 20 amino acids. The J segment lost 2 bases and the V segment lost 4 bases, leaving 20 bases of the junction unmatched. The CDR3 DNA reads TGCGCCAGCAGCCCTTATTACCGGGACAGTCTGGGGAACAACACCGGGGAGCTGTTTTTT. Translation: CASSPYYRDSLGNNTGELFF.

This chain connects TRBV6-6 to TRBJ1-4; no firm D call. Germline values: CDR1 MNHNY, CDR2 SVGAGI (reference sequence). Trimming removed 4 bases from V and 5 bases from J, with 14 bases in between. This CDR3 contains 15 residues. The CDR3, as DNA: TGTGCCAGCAGTTCTGGACGGAGGAAGAATGAAAAACTGTTTTTT. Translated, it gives CASSSGRRKNEKLFF.

In nucleotides, the CDR3 is TGTGCCAGCAGCTTAGGGGCTAATCAGGATACGCAGTATTTT. It yields the protein CASSLGANQDTQYF. This chain uses TRBV7-9 with TRBJ2-3; no definite D call. Germline values: CDR1 SEHNR, CDR2 FQNEAQ (reference sequence). The CDR3 is made up of 14 amino acids. With 1 base removed from V and 6 bases from J, the gap between germline ends came to 11 bases.

CDR3 DNA sequence: TGTGCCAGCAGCTTGCTAAGCGGTCGTTCCCAAGAGACCCAGTACTTC. As protein: CASSLLSGRSQETQYF. The chain couples TRBV5-6 to TRBJ2-5; D is possibly TRBD2 (5 bases). The CDR3 length is 16 residues. In germline, CDR1 is SGHDT, CDR2 YYEEEE. The V end was cut by 1 base, the J end by 1 base, with 14 bases between.

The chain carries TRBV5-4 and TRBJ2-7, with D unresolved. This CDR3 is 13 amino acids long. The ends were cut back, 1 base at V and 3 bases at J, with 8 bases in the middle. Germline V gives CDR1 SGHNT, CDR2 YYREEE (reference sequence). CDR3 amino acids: CASSLPPSYEQYF. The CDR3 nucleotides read TGTGCCAGCAGCTTGCCCCCCAGCTACGAGCAGTACTTC.

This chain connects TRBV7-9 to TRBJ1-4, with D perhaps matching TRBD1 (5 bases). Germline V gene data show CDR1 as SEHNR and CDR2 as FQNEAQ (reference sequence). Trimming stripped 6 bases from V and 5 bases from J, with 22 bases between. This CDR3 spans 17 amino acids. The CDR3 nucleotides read TGTGCCAGCAGTTTAAGGTTCGGACAACTCGAAAATGAAAAACTGTTTTTT. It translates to CASSLRFGQLENEKLFF.

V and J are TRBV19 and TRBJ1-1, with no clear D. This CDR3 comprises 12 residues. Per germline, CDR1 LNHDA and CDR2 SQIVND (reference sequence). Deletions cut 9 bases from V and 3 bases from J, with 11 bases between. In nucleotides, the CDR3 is TGTGCCAGCGACACCGTTTACACTGAAGCTTTCTTT. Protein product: CASDTVYTEAFF.